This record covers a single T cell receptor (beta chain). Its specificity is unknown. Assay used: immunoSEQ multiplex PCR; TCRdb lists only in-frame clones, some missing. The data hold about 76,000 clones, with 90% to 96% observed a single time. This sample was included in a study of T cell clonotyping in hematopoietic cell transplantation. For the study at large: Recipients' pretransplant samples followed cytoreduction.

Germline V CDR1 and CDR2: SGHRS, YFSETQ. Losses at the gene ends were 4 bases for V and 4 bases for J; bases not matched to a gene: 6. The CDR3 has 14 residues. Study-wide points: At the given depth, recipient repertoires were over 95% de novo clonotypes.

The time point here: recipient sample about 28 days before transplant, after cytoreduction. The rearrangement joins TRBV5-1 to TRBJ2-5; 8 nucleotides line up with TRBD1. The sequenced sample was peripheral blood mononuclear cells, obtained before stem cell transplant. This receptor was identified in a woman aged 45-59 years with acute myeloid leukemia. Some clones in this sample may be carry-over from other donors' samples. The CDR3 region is CASSPTGTGETQYF. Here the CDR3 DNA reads TGCGCCAGCAGCCCGACAGGGACAGGAGAGACCCAGTACTTC.